Each of the 10 T cell receptor beta chains below was sequenced from the same sample in a study of monozygotic twins with inflammatory bowel disease. TCRdb reprocessed the 5' RACE reads, with one entry per CDR3 protein and no DNA. In total, the table holds 400,000 to 500,000 distinct CDR3 sequences. The material sequenced was blood. These receptors all stem from a human donor with ulcerative colitis or Crohn's disease, or a healthy co-twin of an affected twin (not recorded which).

The chain has TRBV11-1 and TRBJ2-5; TCRdb names TRBD2, which stays unverified in the absence of DNA. The length of the CDR3 is 18 residues. In germline, CDR1 is SGHAT, CDR2 FQDESV (reference sequence). The CDR3 reads CASSYGPGTSGVGETQYF.

The genes are TRBV4-3 and TRBJ1-1. From germline, CDR1 is LGHNA and CDR2 YSLEER. The CDR3 consists of 14 residues. The CDR3 sequence is CASSQARVTTEAFF.

V and J are TRBV7-6 and TRBJ2-7. Germline CDR1 SGHVS, CDR2 FNYEAQ. The CDR3 is made up of 12 amino acids. The CDR3 loop reads CASSLAQYEQYF.

This chain uses TRBV27 with TRBJ1-2. The germline V gene has CDR1 MNHEY and CDR2 SMNVEV (reference sequence). The CDR3 is made up of 13 amino acids. This CDR3 reads CASSYGANYGYTF.

The chain couples TRBV5-8 to TRBJ1-1; absent DNA, TCRdb's TRBD1 call cannot be checked. The CDR3 runs to 16 residues. Germline V gene data show CDR1 as SGHTS and CDR2 as YDEGEE. CDR3 region: CASIPSSWQPNTEAFF. The entire variable domain, with the rest obtained from reference TRBV5-8 and TRBJ1-1, is as follows: EAGVTQSPTHLIKTRGQQATLRCSPISGHTSVYWYQQALGLGLQFLLWYDEGEERNRGNFPPRFSGRQFPNYSSELNVNALELEDSALYLCASIPSSWQPNTEAFFGQGTRLTVV.

The V call is TRBV28, the J call TRBJ1-1. The CDR3 runs 13 residues. CDR1 MDHEN and CDR2 SYDVKM come from the germline V gene. Here the CDR3 reads CASSSGSWTEAFF.

This sequence joins TRBV5-1 and TRBJ1-6; TCRdb proposes TRBD1, but this gene call is untestable without DNA. CDR3 length: 15 amino acids. Germline V CDR1 and CDR2: SGHRS, YFSETQ. The CDR3 here is CASRSTNRDNSPLHF.

The chain joins TRBV20-1 to TRBJ2-2; without DNA, the TCRdb call of TRBD1 cannot be checked. Germline lookup yields CDR1 DFQATT and CDR2 SNEGSKA (reference sequence). The CDR3 runs 15 residues. The CDR3 sequence is CSASGRGGQTGELFF.

The CDR3: CSAASARNEKLFF. The chain recombines TRBV20-1 with TRBJ1-4. The CDR3 runs to 13 residues. Germline CDR1 and CDR2: DFQATT and SNEGSKA (reference sequence).

The chain is built from TRBV12-3 or TRBV12-4 and TRBJ2-1. The length of the CDR3 is 16 residues. The CDR3 sequence: CASSLAWTIGSNEQFF.